This TCR beta chain is drawn from a study of blood T cell repertoires in COVID-19. Study information: PBMCs, B-cell-depleted T cells, or T cells provided the cDNA or gDNA that made up the material.

The ends lost 3 bases at V and 2 bases at J; junction bases unmatched: 2. The germline gives CDR1 MDHEN, CDR2 SYDVKM. This CDR3 spans 14 amino acids. TCRdb keeps only in-frame clones here, not all; method: immunoSEQ multiplex PCR. The repertoire holds 250,000 to 300,000 clones, with about 91% as singletons. The sample consisted of peripheral blood. The chain combines TRBV28 with TRBJ2-3; the match to TRBD2 covers 7 bases. The source of this sequence is a woman aged 40 to 49 who had recovered from COVID-19. CDR3 nucleotide sequence: TGTGCCAGCAGTTTGACTAGCCTCACAGATACGCAGTATTTT. Translation gives CASSLTSLTDTQYF. The variable domain in full, completed from reference TRBV28 and TRBJ2-3, reads DVKVTQSSRYLVKRTGEKVFLECVQDMDHENMFWYRQDPGLGLRLIYFSYDVKMKEKGDIPEGYSVSREKKERFSLILESASTNQTSMYLCASSLTSLTDTQYFGPGTRLTVL.